Following are 30 T cell receptor beta chains from one sample sequenced in a study of control samples from healthy donors and cancer patients. The protocol was immunoSEQ multiplex PCR, while the TCRdb copy is restricted to in-frame clones and leaves out a portion. The table records 70,000 to 75,000 clones, 89% of them present only once. Sequencing was performed on PBMCs. The receptors here all came from a man between 60 and 75 years old with lung cancer.

A word on this clone: The same CDR3 can be traced to other DNA sequences in this sample. The J gene is TRBJ1-2, the V gene TRBV5-1; 7 bases are a match to TRBD1. The length of the CDR3 is 14 residues. The V and J ends lost 4 bases and 7 bases, in that order; junction bases with no gene match: 10. The germline CDR1 and CDR2 sequences are SGHRS and YFSETQ. The CDR3: CASSRGQEGGGYTF. The CDR3, as DNA: TGCGCCAGCAGCCGTGGACAGGAGGGGGGTGGCTACACCTTC.

J is TRBJ2-5 and V is TRBV9; 9 bases are a match to TRBD1. Germline V lookup: CDR1 SGDLS, CDR2 YYNGEE. V was clipped by 4 bases and J by 4 bases; unmatched bases: 8. This CDR3 is built from 15 residues. This CDR3 is CASSPTGTGLETQYF. DNA of the CDR3: TGTGCCAGCAGCCCAACCGGGACAGGGTTAGAGACCCAGTACTTC.

This rearrangement joins TRBV10-3 to TRBJ1-5, with 7 bases that match TRBD1. With 0 bases clipped from V and 4 bases from J, the junction kept 6 bases outside the gene matches. This CDR3 is built from 16 residues. Per germline, CDR1 ENHRY and CDR2 SYGVKD. The CDR3 sequence: CAISESLAGGNQPQHF. CDR3 in DNA: TGTGCCATCAGTGAGTCTCTTGCAGGGGGGAATCAGCCCCAGCATTTT.

The chain recombines TRBV5-4 with TRBJ1-2; D remains unclear. In germline, CDR1 is SGHNT, CDR2 YYREEE (reference sequence). Trimming took 5 bases from V and 7 from J, leaving 15 bases between them. CDR3 length: 13 residues. In DNA form, the CDR3 reads TGTGCCAGCAGTCAGGACCGTGCCCCTGGCTACACCTTC. Its translation is CASSQDRAPGYTF.

The V call is TRBV7-3, the J call TRBJ2-2; TRBD1 might be the D (6 bases). V lost 1 base and J lost 6, with 15 bases in between. Germline CDR1 SGHTA, CDR2 FQGTGA. The CDR3 has 16 residues. CDR3 residues: CASSLIRTGIPGELFF. For the CDR3, the DNA is TGTGCCAGCAGCTTAATTCGCACAGGGATCCCCGGGGAGCTGTTTTTT.

The V gene is TRBV11-2, the J gene TRBJ1-2; D is unclear. Trimming removed 4 bases from V and 1 base from J, with 25 bases in between. CDR3 length: 19 residues. Per germline, CDR1 SGHAT and CDR2 FQNNGV. The CDR3 sequence: CASSSRTATVTHVNYGYTF. The CDR3 DNA follows: TGTGCCAGCAGCTCCCGGACCGCTACTGTAACGCACGTTAACTATGGCTACACCTTC. The variable domain in full, completed from reference TRBV11-2 and TRBJ1-2, reads EAGVAQSPRYKIIEKRQSVAFWCNPISGHATLYWYQQILGQGPKLLIQFQNNGVVDDSQLPKDRFSAERLKGVDSTLKIQPAKLEDSAVYLCASSSRTATVTHVNYGYTFGSGTRLTVV.

The rearrangement uses TRBV3-1 (or the pseudogene TRBV3-2) and TRBJ1-5; D is uncertain. The CDR3 runs to 13 residues. From germline, CDR1 is LGHDT and CDR2 YNNKEL (reference sequence). V shed 1 base and J shed 9 bases, with 10 bases lying between them. CDR3 nucleotides: TGTGCCAGCAGCCAAGGGTGGGGAGGGCCCCAGCATTTT. It codes for CASSQGWGGPQHF.

The genes are TRBV18 and TRBJ2-3; TRBD1 aligns across 7 bases. This CDR3 has 15 residues. Trimming took 3 bases from V and 5 from J; bases not matched to a gene: 8. Germline-derived CDR1 and CDR2 are KGHSH and LQKENI. CDR3 DNA sequence: TGTGCCAGCTCACCCCGACAGGGAGTCGAAGATACGCAGTATTTT. As protein: CASSPRQGVEDTQYF.

CDR3 sequence: CASSLEAGLNTEAFF. The CDR3 nucleotides are TGTGCCAGCAGCTTAGAGGCAGGCCTGAACACTGAAGCTTTCTTT. This chain joins TRBV7-8 and TRBJ1-1; D is ambiguous. The CDR3 sequence is 15 residues long. V lost 1 base to trimming and J lost 0 bases, with 9 bases between them. The germline V gene encodes CDR1 SGHVS and CDR2 FQNEAQ. Complete variable domain (other parts from reference TRBV7-8 and TRBJ1-1): GAGVSQSPRYKVAKRGQDVALRCDPISGHVSLFWYQQALGQGPEFLTYFQNEAQLDKSGLPSDRFFAERPEGSVSTLKIQRTQQEDSAVYLCASSLEAGLNTEAFFGQGTRLTVV.

The chain recombines TRBV5-1 with TRBJ1-5; D perhaps matches TRBD1 (6 bases). The CDR3 covers 15 residues. The ends were cut back, 5 bases at V and 2 bases at J, with 14 bases in the middle. Germline V gene lookup returns CDR1 SGHRS and CDR2 YFSETQ. The CDR3 region is CASREGEGGNQPQHF. The CDR3 nucleotides read TGCGCCAGCAGGGAGGGGGAGGGGGGCAATCAGCCCCAGCATTTT.

The V gene is TRBV6-1, the J gene TRBJ1-5; D call uncertain. The V end lost 1 base, the J end lost 7 bases, and 8 bases lay between the germline ends. Germline V gene lookup returns CDR1 MNHNS and CDR2 SASEGT. CDR3 length: 13 amino acids. The CDR3 loop reads CASSEGVRQPQHF. In DNA form, the CDR3 reads TGTGCCAGCAGTGAAGGGGTGCGGCAGCCCCAGCATTTT.

The chain employs TRBV5-4 and TRBJ1-2, with TRBD1 matching 7 bases. The V gene end was trimmed by 5 bases and the J gene end by 0 bases; junction bases not matched to a gene: 7. Germline values: CDR1 SGHNT, CDR2 YYREEE (reference sequence). The CDR3 has 15 residues. CDR3 sequence reads: CASSTTQGANYGYTF. DNA of the CDR3: TGTGCCAGCAGTACGACCCAGGGGGCTAACTATGGCTACACCTTC.

This clone was observed once. The chain carries TRBV4-1 and TRBJ1-2; a possible D gene is TRBD1 (6 bases). V gave up 4 bases and J gave up 3 bases, with 24 bases separating them. CDR1 and CDR2 (germline): MGHRA, YSYEKL. The CDR3 has 18 amino acids. The CDR3, as DNA: TGCGCCAGCAGCCCCTCCCCCGGGACACAAGGGCGATACTATGGCTACACCTTC. Translating it yields CASSPSPGTQGRYYGYTF.

The chain is built from TRBV3-1 (or the pseudogene TRBV3-2) and TRBJ1-1, with 7 bases matching TRBD1. This CDR3 region has 13 residues. V dropped 1 base and J dropped 10; count of bases not matched to a gene: 6. Germline V gives CDR1 LGHDT, CDR2 YNNKEL (reference sequence). DNA of the CDR3: TGTGCCAGCAGCCAAGTTTGGACAGGCGGAGCTTTCTTT. This codes for CASSQVWTGGAFF.

The V and J genes are TRBV7-8 and TRBJ1-2, with no clear D. Germline CDR1 and CDR2: SGHVS and FQNEAQ. This CDR3 is 14 amino acids long. V was shortened by 0 bases and J by 4 bases, with 9 bases between the two germline ends. This CDR3 reads CASSLARNLYGYTF. CDR3 sequence (DNA): TGTGCCAGCAGCTTAGCGCGTAACCTCTATGGCTACACCTTC.

This chain links TRBV6-5 with TRBJ2-1, with 10 bases identical to TRBD1. This CDR3 contains 15 residues. CDR1 and CDR2 (germline): MNHEY, SVGAGI. Trimming took 10 bases from V and 6 from J; bases not matched to a gene: 12. The CDR3 sequence is CAINFRGQGTNEQFF. The CDR3 DNA sequence: TGTGCCATCAATTTCCGGGGACAGGGGACCAATGAGCAGTTCTTC.

The chain uses TRBV27 and TRBJ2-5, with D perhaps TRBD1 (5 bases). Germline V gene sequence: CDR1 MNHEY, CDR2 SMNVEV (reference sequence). Trimming pared 1 base from V and 4 bases from J, leaving 16 bases between. This CDR3 is 16 amino acids long. CDR3 DNA: TGTGCCAGCAGTTTATTACCCAGGGTTGGCGGAGAGACCCAGTACTTC. This gives the protein CASSLLPRVGGETQYF.

This rearrangement joins TRBV10-1 to TRBJ2-1; D is possibly TRBD2 (6 bases). Germline V gene data show CDR1 as WNHNN and CDR2 as SYGVQD (reference sequence). The CDR3 sequence is 15 residues long. The V and J ends lost 3 bases and 8 bases respectively, with 17 bases between them. CDR3 DNA: TGCGCCAGCAGTGATCGTTTGGGGGGAAGGGATGAGCAGTTCTTC. This codes for CASSDRLGGRDEQFF.

The rearrangement uses TRBV7-3 and TRBJ2-3, with TRBD1 identical over 9 bases. The CDR3 covers 17 residues. V lost 5 bases, J lost 0 bases, and 9 bases stayed unmatched. The germline gives CDR1 SGHTA, CDR2 FQGTGA. The CDR3 reads CASSPGYGQGSTDTQYF. DNA of the CDR3: TGTGCCAGCAGCCCTGGGTACGGACAGGGGAGCACAGATACGCAGTATTTT.

The chain has TRBV6-5 and TRBJ1-5; tentatively, D is TRBD1 (5 bases). V was clipped by 8 bases and J by 3 bases, with 11 bases between them. The CDR3 contains 13 residues. Germline V gene data show CDR1 as MNHEY and CDR2 as SVGAGI. CDR3 protein: CASGAGTNQPQHF. The DNA of the CDR3 is TGTGCCAGCGGGGCAGGGACCAATCAGCCCCAGCATTTT.

This chain connects TRBV7-8 to TRBJ2-7; the D gene could be TRBD1 or TRBD2 (5 bases each). There are 13 residues in the CDR3. The germline CDR1 and CDR2 sequences are SGHVS and FQNEAQ. The germline V and J ends were trimmed by 2 bases and 6 bases, with 11 bases remaining between them. The CDR3 reads CASSLIGGSEQYV. The CDR3 region has the DNA TGTGCCAGCAGCTTAATTGGGGGATCCGAGCAGTACGTC.

As DNA, the CDR3 is TGTGCCAGCAGCTGGGGGACAGGGGGCGAGCAGTACTTC. Its translation is CASSWGTGGEQYF. V is TRBV5-6 and J is TRBJ2-7; 11 bases agree with TRBD1. The germline gives CDR1 SGHDT, CDR2 YYEEEE. The CDR3 loop spans 13 amino acids. Trimming took 3 bases from V and 6 from J; bases not matched to a gene: 2.

The chain combines TRBV30 with TRBJ1-1; TRBD1 might be the D (6 bases). The CDR3 consists of 20 residues. V was clipped by 0 bases and J by 5 bases, with 31 bases between them. Germline-derived CDR1 and CDR2 are GTSNPN and SVGIG (reference sequence). The CDR3, as DNA: TGTGCCTGGAGTGTTCCCAGCCACCCACTACCGCTCGACAGGAATACTGAAGCTTTCTTT. Its translation is CAWSVPSHPLPLDRNTEAFF.

This clone came up once. The chain is built from TRBV2 and TRBJ1-1, with D perhaps matching TRBD1 (5 bases). The CDR3 has 13 amino acids. Germline V gene lookup returns CDR1 SNHLY and CDR2 FYNNEI. Between the trimmed V and J ends, which lost 2 bases and 7 bases, there was a span of 11 bases. The CDR3 protein is CASSEIGENEAFF. The CDR3 coding sequence is TGTGCCAGCAGTGAAATAGGGGAAAATGAAGCTTTCTTT.

V gene TRBV29-1 combines with J gene TRBJ1-2; 9 nucleotides match TRBD1. Germline V CDR1 and CDR2: SQVTM, ANQGSEA. The trim removed 3 bases at V and 4 bases at J, leaving 12 bases unmatched. The CDR3 length is 16 residues. CDR3 DNA sequence: TGCAGCGTTGAGGCAAAAACTGACAGGGGGACCTATGGCTACACCTTC. Protein product: CSVEAKTDRGTYGYTF.

This chain's CDR3 is CASSSGTAEAFF. The CDR3 DNA reads TGTGCCAGCAGTTCAGGGACCGCTGAAGCTTTCTTT. The chain recombines TRBV6-6 with TRBJ1-1; maybe TRBD1 (5 bases). From germline, CDR1 is MNHNY and CDR2 SVGAGI (reference sequence). The CDR3 is made up of 12 amino acids. V shed 4 bases and J shed 6 bases, with 9 bases lying between them.

In the case of this clone: Relative to the germline gene, one junction end is altered; a read error may explain this. This rearrangement joins TRBV12-5 to TRBJ1-1; unclear D gene. CDR1 is LGHNT and CDR2 is FRNRAP in the germline V gene. The length of the CDR3 is 10 residues. CDR3 protein: CASGLVGLSF. The CDR3 DNA sequence: TGTGCTAGTGGTTTGGTAGGACTCTCCTTT.

This sequence joins TRBV4-1 and TRBJ2-7, with D perhaps being TRBD1 or TRBD2 (6 bases each). In germline, CDR1 is MGHRA, CDR2 YSYEKL. The CDR3 sequence is 15 residues long. Trimming stripped 0 bases from V and 1 base from J, with 10 bases between. The CDR3 reads CASSQEWGASYEQYF. DNA for the CDR3: TGCGCCAGCAGCCAAGAGTGGGGGGCTTCCTACGAGCAGTACTTC.

This clone appeared a single time. The chain recombines TRBV2 with TRBJ2-2; 9 bases are shared with TRBD1. The V gene end was trimmed by 4 bases and the J gene end by 6 bases; junction bases not matched to a gene: 3. This CDR3 comprises 14 residues. CDR1 SNHLY and CDR2 FYNNEI come from the germline V gene. The CDR3 loop is CASSAYRGPGELFF. CDR3 bases: TGTGCCAGCAGTGCGTACAGGGGGCCCGGGGAGCTGTTTTTT.

The CDR3 spells CASSYHERIKGSEAFF. The CDR3 DNA reads TGTGCCAGCAGTTACCACGAGAGAATAAAGGGATCTGAAGCTTTCTTT. The rearrangement uses TRBV6-5 and TRBJ1-1; no definite D call. Trimming stripped 2 bases from V and 6 bases from J, with 19 bases between. The V gene's germline CDR1 is MNHEY and CDR2 SVGAGI. The CDR3 is made up of 16 amino acids.